This entry concerns a single TCR beta chain. What it binds is unknown. This record comes from a study of persistence of HIV-infected CD4 T cells. Study-wide context: Suppressive ART had lasted a median of approximately 8 years.

Study-level points and caveats: The rare CMV-responding cells with HIV-1 proviruses were not separately TCR-sequenced.

Cells were stimulated nonspecifically with anti-CD3/anti-CD28 magnetic beads. Responding CD4+ T cells were sorted by upregulation of both CD40 ligand and CD69. The immunoSEQ assay was version 4, run in survey mode. The protocol was immunoSEQ multiplex PCR, while the TCRdb copy is restricted to in-frame clones and leaves out a portion. The sample consists of about 45,000 clones, about 89% of them appearing once. This CDR3 contains 15 residues. Germline-derived CDR1 and CDR2 are SGHRS and YFSETQ. J gave up 3 bases and V 2 bases, and 2 bases lay outside the gene matches. The source was CD4+ T cells sorted from PBMCs after approximately 19-hour stimulation, collected from a patient who received antiretroviral therapy. The rearrangement uses TRBV5-1 and TRBJ2-3; the match to TRBD2 covers 11 bases. This TCR was recovered from an adult man with HIV who was CMV-seropositive. CDR3 in amino acids: CASSFLAGGTDTQYF. CDR3 nucleotides: TGCGCCAGCAGCTTTCTAGCGGGGGGAACAGATACGCAGTATTTT.